Below, 5 T cell receptor beta chains from the same sample are listed, as sequenced in a study of cytomegalovirus exposure and HLA in healthy donors. The PCR was carried out with 60 Vbeta primers and 13 Jbeta primers. Sequencing used immunoSEQ multiplex PCR; TCRdb keeps in-frame clones, though not all of them. The data show fewer than 200,000 clones, 82% seen once. The source material was PBMCs. These receptors all come from a male donor in good health and CMV-seronegative.

The V call is TRBV7-7, the J call TRBJ2-5; D unresolved. Germline V CDR1 and CDR2: SSHAT, FNYEAQ (reference sequence). Trimming stripped 5 bases from V and 7 bases from J, with 14 bases between. The CDR3 is 13 amino acids. Written as DNA, the CDR3 is TGTGCCAGCAGCCCGCCAGTTTCGGGGACCCAGTACTTC. This gives the protein CASSPPVSGTQYF.

Here the CDR3 reads CASSFGEGQGAFF. The CDR3 DNA is TGCGCCAGCAGCTTCGGGGAGGGGCAGGGAGCTTTCTTT. The genes are TRBV5-1 and TRBJ1-1, with TRBD1 as a possible D gene (5 bases). This CDR3 region has 13 residues. Germline assignment: CDR1 SGHRS and CDR2 YFSETQ. Between the trimmed V and J ends, which lost 2 bases and 10 bases, there was a span of 15 bases.

This clone was seen just once. This chain links TRBV4-2 with TRBJ1-4; D is undetermined. The CDR3 covers 15 residues. Germline-derived CDR1 and CDR2 are LGHNA and YNFKEQ. Trimming took off 1 base at V and 0 bases at J, with 6 bases between the two ends. CDR3 protein: CASSQALATNEKLFF. The CDR3, as DNA: TGTGCCAGCAGCCAAGCGCTAGCAACTAATGAAAAACTGTTTTTT.

The rearrangement uses TRBV5-4 and TRBJ2-4, with D maybe TRBD1 (7 bases). Germline V gene lookup returns CDR1 SGHNT and CDR2 YYREEE (reference sequence). The CDR3 contains 17 residues. Deletions cut 3 bases from V and 0 bases from J, with 16 bases between. CDR3 bases: TGTGCCAGCAGCTGGGGTGGGCAGGGGGGAGCCAAAAACATTCAGTACTTC. Its protein product is CASSWGGQGGAKNIQYF.

This clone was recorded only once. The chain carries TRBV13 and TRBJ1-5, with 7 bases fitting TRBD1. The V gene end was trimmed by 5 bases and the J gene end by 4 bases; junction bases not matched to a gene: 2. CDR3 length: 13 amino acids. Germline V gene sequence: CDR1 PRHDT, CDR2 FYEKMQ (reference sequence). As DNA, the CDR3 is TGTGCCAGCAGCGAACAGGGGAATCAGCCCCAGCATTTT. Its protein is CASSEQGNQPQHF.